This entry describes one T cell receptor (beta chain). The sample is drawn from a study of control samples from healthy donors and cancer patients. Here immunoSEQ multiplex PCR was the method, and the copy in TCRdb shows in-frame clones only, minus some. The table includes some 120,000 clones, roughly nine tenths detected once. CDR1 and CDR2 from the germline V gene are SGHRS and YFSETQ. The CDR3 consists of 17 residues. Trimming took 1 base from V and 1 from J; bases not matched to a gene: 9. The sequence came from a woman aged 45-59 years with colorectal cancer. V gene TRBV5-1 combines with J gene TRBJ1-1; 8 bases align to TRBD1. Sequenced input: PBMCs. The CDR3: CASSLSGPGGTNTEAFF. CDR3 bases: TGCGCCAGCAGCTTGAGTGGCCCAGGGGGCACGAACACTGAAGCTTTCTTT.